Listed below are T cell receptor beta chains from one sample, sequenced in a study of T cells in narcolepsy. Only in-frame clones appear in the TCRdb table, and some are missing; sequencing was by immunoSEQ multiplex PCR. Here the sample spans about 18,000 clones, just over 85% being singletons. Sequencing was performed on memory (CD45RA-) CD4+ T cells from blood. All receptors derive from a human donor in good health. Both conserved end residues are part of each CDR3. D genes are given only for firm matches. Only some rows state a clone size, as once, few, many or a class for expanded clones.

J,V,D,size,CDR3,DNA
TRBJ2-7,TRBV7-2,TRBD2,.,CASSLVGRVSYEQYF,TGTGCCAGCAGCTTAGTTGGGAGGGTATCCTACGAGCAGTACTTC
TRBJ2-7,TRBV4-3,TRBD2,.,CASSHREVAGISIFYEQYF,TGCGCCAGCAGCCATCGGGAGGTAGCGGGAATTTCTATCTTCTACGAGCAGTACTTC
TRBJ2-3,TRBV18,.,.,CASSPKIVDTQYF,TGTGCCAGCTCACCAAAAATAGTGGATACGCAGTATTTT
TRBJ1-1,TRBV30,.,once,CAWASGTDREAFF,TGTGCCTGGGCTTCCGGGACCGACCGTGAAGCTTTCTTT
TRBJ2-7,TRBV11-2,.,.,CASSVSYEQYF,TGTGCCAGCAGTGTCTCCTACGAGCAGTACTTC
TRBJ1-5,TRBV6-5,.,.,CASRREQNWGPQHF,TGTGCCAGCCGCCGGGAGCAAAACTGGGGGCCCCAGCATTTT
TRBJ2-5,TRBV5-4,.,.,CASSLMGAVTQYF,TGTGCCAGCAGCTTGATGGGGGCGGTGACCCAGTACTTC
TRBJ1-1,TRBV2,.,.,CASSLRKPTEAFF,TGTGCCAGCAGCTTACGGAAACCCACTGAAGCTTTCTTT
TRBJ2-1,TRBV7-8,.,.,CASSLGEYNEQFF,TGTGCCAGCAGCTTGGGCGAGTACAATGAGCAGTTCTTC
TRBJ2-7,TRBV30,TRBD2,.,CAWSRGGHEQYF,TGTGCCTGGAGCCGGGGGGGTCACGAGCAGTACTTC
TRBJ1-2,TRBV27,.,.,CASRRGGDYGYTF,TGTGCCAGCAGGCGGGGGGGGGACTATGGCTACACCTTC
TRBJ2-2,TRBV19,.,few,CASSPHRSSNTGELFF,TGTGCCAGTTCGCCCCATCGTTCCTCGAACACCGGGGAGCTGTTTTTT
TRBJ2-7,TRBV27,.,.,CASRLTGPTYEQYF,TGTGCCAGCAGATTGACAGGCCCCACCTACGAGCAGTACTTC
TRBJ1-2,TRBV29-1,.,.,CSVEVAYGYTF,TGCAGCGTTGAGGTGGCCTATGGCTACACCTTC
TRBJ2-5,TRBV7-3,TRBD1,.,CASSPTGGMETQYF,TGTGCCAGCAGCCCGACAGGGGGAATGGAGACCCAGTACTTC
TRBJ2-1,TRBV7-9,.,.,CASSLMGTEYNEQFF,TGTGCCAGCAGCTTAATGGGAACCGAATACAATGAGCAGTTCTTC
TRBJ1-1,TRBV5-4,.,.,CASSYPTVNTEAFF,TGTGCCAGCAGCTACCCGACGGTGAACACTGAAGCTTTCTTT
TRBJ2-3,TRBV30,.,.,CAWSVRERDTQYF,TGTGCCTGGAGTGTACGGGAGAGAGATACGCAGTATTTT
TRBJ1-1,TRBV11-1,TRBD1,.,CASSFGQGGNTEAFF,TGTGCCAGCAGCTTTGGACAGGGGGGGAACACTGAAGCTTTCTTT
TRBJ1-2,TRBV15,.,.,CATGRDNYGYTF,TGTGCCACCGGCAGAGATAACTATGGCTACACCTTC
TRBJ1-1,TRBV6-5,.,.,CASSAGAKHTEAFF,TGTGCCAGCAGTGCGGGGGCGAAGCACACTGAAGCTTTCTTT
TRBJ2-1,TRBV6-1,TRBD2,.,CASSEGLAGAQFF,TGTGCCAGCAGTGAGGGACTAGCGGGGGCCCAGTTCTTC
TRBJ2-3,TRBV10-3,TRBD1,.,CAISPGTGGTDTQYF,TGTGCCATCAGCCCCGGGACAGGGGGCACAGATACGCAGTATTTT
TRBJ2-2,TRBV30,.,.,CAWSTPVGRNTGELFF,TGTGCCTGGAGTACCCCGGTCGGGAGGAACACCGGGGAGCTGTTTTTT
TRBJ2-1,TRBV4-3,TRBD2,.,CASSQTTSGFNEQFF,TGCGCCAGCAGCCAAACGACTAGCGGATTCAATGAGCAGTTCTTC
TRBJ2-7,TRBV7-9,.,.,CASSLDSVGEQYF,TGTGCCAGCAGCTTAGATAGCGTCGGCGAGCAGTACTTC
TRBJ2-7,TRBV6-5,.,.,CASYRGGPLGEQYF,TGTGCCAGCTACAGGGGGGGTCCTCTGGGCGAGCAGTACTTC
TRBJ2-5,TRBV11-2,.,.,CASSLLGDQRYETQYF,TGTGCCAGCAGCTTACTCGGGGATCAGCGGTATGAGACCCAGTACTTC
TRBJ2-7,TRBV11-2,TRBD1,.,CASILGTGGPRPYEQYF,TGTGCCAGCATCCTGGGGACAGGAGGACCCCGTCCCTACGAGCAGTACTTC
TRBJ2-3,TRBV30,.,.,CAWGPLDTQYF,TGTGCCTGGGGGCCCTTGGATACGCAGTATTTT
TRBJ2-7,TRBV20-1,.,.,CSASEVDEQYF,TGCAGTGCTTCCGAGGTGGACGAGCAGTACTTC
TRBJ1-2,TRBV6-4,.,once,CASSGQRYGYTF,TGTGCCAGCAGTGGACAGCGCTATGGCTACACCTTC
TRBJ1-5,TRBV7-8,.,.,CASRLEPHQPQHF,TGTGCCAGCAGGTTGGAGCCCCATCAGCCCCAGCATTTT
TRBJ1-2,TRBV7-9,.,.,CASSLNSPGSGYTF,TGTGCCAGCAGCTTAAACTCCCCCGGTTCCGGCTACACCTTC
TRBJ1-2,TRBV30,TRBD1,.,CAWSRGTGGYYGYTF,TGTGCCTGGAGTAGAGGGACAGGGGGCTACTATGGCTACACCTTC
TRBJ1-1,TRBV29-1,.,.,CSVEAGGVVTEAFF,TGCAGCGTTGAAGCTGGCGGGGTAGTCACTGAAGCTTTCTTT
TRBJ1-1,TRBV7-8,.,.,CASSPRDAAMSEAFF,TGTGCCAGCAGCCCCCGAGACGCCGCGATGTCTGAAGCTTTCTTT
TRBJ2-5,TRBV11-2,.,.,CASSQFGRRETQYF,TGTGCCAGCAGTCAGTTCGGCAGAAGAGAGACCCAGTACTTC
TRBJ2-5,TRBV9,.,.,CASSVGGVYQETQYF,TGTGCCAGCAGCGTAGGCGGGGTGTACCAAGAGACCCAGTACTTC
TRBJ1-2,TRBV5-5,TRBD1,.,CASSLRDRGVGYTF,TGTGCCAGCAGCTTGCGGGACAGGGGCGTTGGCTACACCTTC